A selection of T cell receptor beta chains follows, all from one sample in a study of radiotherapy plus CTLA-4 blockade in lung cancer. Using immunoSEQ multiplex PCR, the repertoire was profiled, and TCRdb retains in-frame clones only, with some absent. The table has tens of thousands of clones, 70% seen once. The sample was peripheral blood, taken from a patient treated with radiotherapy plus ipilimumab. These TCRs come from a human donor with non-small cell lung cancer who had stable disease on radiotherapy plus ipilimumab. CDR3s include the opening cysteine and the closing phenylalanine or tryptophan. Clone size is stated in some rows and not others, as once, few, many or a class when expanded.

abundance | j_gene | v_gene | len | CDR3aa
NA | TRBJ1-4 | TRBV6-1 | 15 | CASSRPQGASEKLFF
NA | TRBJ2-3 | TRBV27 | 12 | CASGPLAGNEYF
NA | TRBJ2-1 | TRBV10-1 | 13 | CASSLTSLGEQFF
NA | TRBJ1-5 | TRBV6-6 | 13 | CASSYSYSQPQHF
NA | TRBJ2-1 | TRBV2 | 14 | CASKVSSSYNEQFF
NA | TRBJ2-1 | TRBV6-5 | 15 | CASRRTSGKYNEQFF
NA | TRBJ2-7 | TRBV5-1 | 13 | CASSLVAGGEQYF
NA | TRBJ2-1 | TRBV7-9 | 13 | CASSLVVIHEQFF
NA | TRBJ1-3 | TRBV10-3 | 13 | CAISEIQGNTIYF
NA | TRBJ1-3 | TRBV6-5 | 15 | CASRSSGGGGGTIYF
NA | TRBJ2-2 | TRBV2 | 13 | CASSVRNAGELFF
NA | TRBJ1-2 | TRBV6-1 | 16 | CASSEDSAGSLYGYTF
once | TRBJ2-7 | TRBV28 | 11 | CASSHLYEQYF
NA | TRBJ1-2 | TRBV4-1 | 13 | CASSQAQRDGYTF
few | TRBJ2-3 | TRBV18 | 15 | CASSPDRTNTDTQYF
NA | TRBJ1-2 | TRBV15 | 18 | CATSRETGTDLLNYGYTF
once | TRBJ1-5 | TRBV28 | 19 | CASSSPGKAYRVGGQPQHF
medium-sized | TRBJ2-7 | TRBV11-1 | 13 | CASTKGWSYEQYF
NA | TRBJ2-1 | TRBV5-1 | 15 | CASTEDRPTYNEQFF
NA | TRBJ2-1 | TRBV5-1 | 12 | CASSSGRNEQFF
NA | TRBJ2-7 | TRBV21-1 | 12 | CASIERCYEQYF
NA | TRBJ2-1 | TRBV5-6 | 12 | CASSLAYNEQFF
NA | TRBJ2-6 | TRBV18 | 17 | CASSHETGGAGANVLTF
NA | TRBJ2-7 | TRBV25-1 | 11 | CASRTVFEQYF
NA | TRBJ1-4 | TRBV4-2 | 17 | CASSQDTGGQPNEKLFF
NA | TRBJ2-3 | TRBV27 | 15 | CASRSLAGASHTQYF
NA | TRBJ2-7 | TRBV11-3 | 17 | CASSRRRGDRGMYEQYF
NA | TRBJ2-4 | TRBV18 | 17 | CASSPSASALAKNIQYF
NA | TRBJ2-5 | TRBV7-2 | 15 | CASSFGTAFQETQYF
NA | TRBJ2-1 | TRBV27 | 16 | CASSLSLGLAYNEQFF
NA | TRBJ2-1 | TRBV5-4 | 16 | CASSRGPKLPYNEQFF
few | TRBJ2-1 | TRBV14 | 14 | CASSQDIGSPSQFF
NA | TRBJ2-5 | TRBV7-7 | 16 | CASSLSPVGYQETQYF
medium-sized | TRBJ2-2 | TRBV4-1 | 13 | CASSQERTGELFF
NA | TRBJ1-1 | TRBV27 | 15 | CASSLSTVSVTEAFF
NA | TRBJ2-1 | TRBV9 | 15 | CASSVVMGSGSEQFF
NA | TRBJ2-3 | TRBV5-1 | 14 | CASSGTGSTDTQYF
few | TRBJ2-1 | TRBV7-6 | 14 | CASSLAGAYNEQFF
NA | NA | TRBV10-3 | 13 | CAIRGSEGYEQYF
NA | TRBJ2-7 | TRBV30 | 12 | CAWNRVEYEQYF
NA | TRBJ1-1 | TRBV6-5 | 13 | CASSYGKNTEAFF
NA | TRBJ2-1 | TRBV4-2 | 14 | CASGLGLAVNEQFF
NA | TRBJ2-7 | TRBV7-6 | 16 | CASSSTGTGYRDEQYF
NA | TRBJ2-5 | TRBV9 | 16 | CASSARLAGYQETQYF
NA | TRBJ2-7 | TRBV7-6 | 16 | CASSLGSGGSSYEQYF
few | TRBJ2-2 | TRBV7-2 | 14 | CASSLRRTSGELFF
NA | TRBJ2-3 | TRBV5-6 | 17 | CASSPWLAGGYTDTQYF
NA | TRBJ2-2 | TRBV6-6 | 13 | CASSPGGTGELFF
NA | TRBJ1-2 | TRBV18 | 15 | CASSPPTGTNYGYTF
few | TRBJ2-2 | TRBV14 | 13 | CASSRQTTGELFF
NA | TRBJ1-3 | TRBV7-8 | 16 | CASSSSGGYSGNTIYF